This TCR beta chain was recovered during a study of regulatory and conventional T cells in RAG deficiency. The study's findings and limits: Shorter CDR3s in all patient subsets; >75% Treg-Tconv overlap in Omenn. RAG-deficient patients showed markedly lower Shannon entropy and higher Simpson indices than control T-cell subsets. Treg unique TCR beta sequences were about 100-fold fewer in Omenn syndrome and CID/AS patients than controls.

Using immunoSEQ multiplex PCR, the repertoire was profiled, and TCRdb retains in-frame clones only, with some absent. The sample records more than 30,000 clones, 70% to 90% being singletons. Details on this clone: Its antigen is unknown.

CDR1 and CDR2 (germline): MNHEY, SMNVEV (reference sequence). The CDR3 loop spans 16 amino acids. The junction had 7 bases not matched to a gene; V was cut back by 3 bases and J by 8 bases. These same records also appear under a second study, on regulatory T cells. That source adds: The PCR used 52 TRBV and 13 TRBJ primers. Patient repertoires had restricted TRB V-J pairs and skewed V and J usage, most in Tregs.

Sequences were obtained from CD8+ T cells sorted from blood. The TCR comes from a human donor in good health. V usage is TRBV27 and J usage is TRBJ2-1, with 13 positions matching TRBD2. The CDR3 sequence: CASSFIPGLAGDEQFF. The CDR3 DNA reads as TGTGCCAGCAGTTTTATTCCCGGACTAGCGGGGGATGAGCAGTTCTTC.